This entry features one TCR beta chain sequence. Its antigen is currently unknown. The junction departs from germline at one end; a sequencing error may be responsible. The table came from immunoSEQ multiplex PCR; TCRdb's copy has only in-frame clones and leaves some out. This table holds roughly 330,000 clones, 75% to 90% found once. The germline gives CDR1 MNHNS, CDR2 SASEGT. The CDR3 runs to 14 residues. The data were taken from a study of cytomegalovirus exposure and HLA in healthy donors. The approximately 120-subject validation cohort, separate from the 666-subject first cohort, included the donors. Points from the study as a whole: A few CMV-associated chains were confirmed in vitro to be specific for CMV antigens.

Input material: PBMCs. The receptor's source is a woman aged 30 to 39 in good health and CMV-seropositive. V gene TRBV6-1 combines with J gene TRBJ1-1; 7 bases line up with TRBD1. The DNA of the CDR3 is TGTGCCGGCAGTCAGACAGGGAAGAACACTGAAGCTTTCTTT. Translated, it gives CAGSQTGKNTEAFF.